Shown below are 26 T cell receptor beta chains from a single sample sequenced in a study of T cells in Graves' hyperthyroidism and ophthalmopathy. Amplification yielded TCR beta CDR3 regions, with RNA transcripts as the source. The TCR CDR3 was amplified in a first-round RT-PCR using the HTBI primer set. TCRdb processed the multiplex PCR reads anew with MiXCR; each CDR3 protein has one entry. The table records approximately 330,000 distinct CDR3 sequences, 15% to 20% of them present only once. The source material was blood. The receptors here all came from a woman in her forties or fifties with Graves' hyperthyroidism.

This chain connects TRBV3-1 to TRBJ1-4; weak D call: TRBD1 (5 bases). This CDR3 has 13 residues. With 0 bases removed from V and 8 bases from J, the gap between germline ends came to 7 bases. Germline V gives CDR1 LGHDT, CDR2 YNNKEL (reference sequence). CDR3 in DNA: TGTGCCAGCAGCCAAGAGCGGGGGGAAAAACTGTTTTTT. This sequence encodes CASSQERGEKLFF.

In its sample, this clonotype was seen many times. The V gene is TRBV30, the J gene TRBJ2-1; tentative D call: TRBD1 (5 bases). The CDR3 is 13 amino acids. V gave up 1 base and J gave up 2 bases, with 6 bases separating them. Per the germline V gene, CDR1 is GTSNPN and CDR2 is SVGIG (reference sequence). CDR3 DNA sequence: TGTGCCTGGAGTGAGGGGACCTACAATGAGCAGTTCTTC. Its translation: CAWSEGTYNEQFF.

This clonotype occurred a few times. V and J are TRBV6-1 and TRBJ2-1; 11 bases line up with TRBD2. Germline values: CDR1 MNHNS, CDR2 SASEGT. The V and J ends lost 6 bases and 6 bases, in that order; junction bases with no gene match: 10. The CDR3 contains 16 residues. In DNA form, the CDR3 reads TGTGCCAGCAGCTCTATAGCGGGGGGGCGGGTCAATGAGCAGTTCTTC. It yields the protein CASSSIAGGRVNEQFF.

This clonotype showed up just a few times. V usage is TRBV19 and J usage is TRBJ1-6; TRBD1 matches at 7 bases. This CDR3 region has 15 residues. Per germline, CDR1 LNHDA and CDR2 SQIVND (reference sequence). The V segment lost 6 bases and the J segment 6 bases; nucleotides outside the gene matches: 8. The CDR3 DNA reads TGTGCCAGTAGGGCGGGGACAGCCGTTAATTCACCCCTCCACTTT. Its translation is CASRAGTAVNSPLHF.

This chain uses TRBV20-1 with TRBJ2-1; D perhaps matches TRBD2 (6 bases). This CDR3 has 16 residues. The germline V gene has CDR1 DFQATT and CDR2 SNEGSKA (reference sequence). V was pared by 5 bases and J by 0 bases, with 17 bases between. CDR3 amino acids: CSALGLAVISYNEQFF. The DNA for the CDR3 is TGCAGTGCTCTCGGTTTAGCGGTTATCTCCTACAATGAGCAGTTCTTC.

The chain carries TRBV5-1 and TRBJ2-1, with D uncertain. V lost 5 bases, J lost 5 bases, and 11 bases lay in between. The CDR3 contains 13 residues. Germline V CDR1 and CDR2: SGHRS, YFSETQ. CDR3 sequence (DNA): TGCGCCAGCAGGAGACGTCCTGACAATGAGCAGTTCTTC. Residues: CASRRRPDNEQFF.

This clonotype was observed a few times. This chain uses TRBV12-3 or TRBV12-4 with TRBJ2-1; 10 nucleotides match TRBD1. Unmatched junction bases numbered 8, after V lost 3 bases and J lost 9 bases. The CDR3 is 15 residues long. The CDR3 reads CASSFGTGEKSEQFF. The CDR3 bases are TGTGCCAGCAGTTTTGGGACAGGGGAGAAGAGTGAGCAGTTCTTC.

The V call is TRBV9, the J call TRBJ2-7; D possibly corresponds to TRBD2 (5 bases). The germline gives CDR1 SGDLS, CDR2 YYNGEE. Trimming stripped 0 bases from V and 2 bases from J, with 9 bases between. This CDR3 has 14 residues. CDR3 sequence: CASSVASPTYEQYF. The CDR3 DNA reads as TGTGCCAGCAGCGTAGCTAGCCCGACCTACGAGCAGTACTTC. Full variable domain (missing parts from reference TRBV9 and TRBJ2-7): DSGVTQTPKHLITATGQRVTLRCSPRSGDLSVYWYQQSLDQGLQFLIQYYNGEERAKGNILERFSAQQFPDLHSELNLSSLELGDSALYFCASSVASPTYEQYFGPGTRLTVT.

The rearrangement joins TRBV9 to TRBJ1-5; possible D gene TRBD1, 5 bases. Germline CDR1 is SGDLS and CDR2 is YYNGEE. CDR3 length equals 17 residues. Trimming took 3 bases from V and 3 from J, leaving 19 bases between them. CDR3 sequence reads: CASSAGPQWGTNQPQHF. Here the CDR3 DNA reads TGTGCCAGCAGCGCGGGACCTCAATGGGGTACCAATCAGCCCCAGCATTTT.

This clonotype was detected ten times or more. The J gene is TRBJ1-1, the V gene TRBV28, with TRBD1 as a possible D gene (5 bases). There are 16 residues in the CDR3. Germline CDR1 is MDHEN and CDR2 is SYDVKM. Trimming cost V 4 bases and J 0 bases, with 15 bases left between them. The CDR3 spells CASSSGGTRVNTEAFF. In DNA, the CDR3 is TGTGCCAGCAGTTCTGGGGGGACCAGAGTGAACACTGAAGCTTTCTTT.

The CDR3 sequence is CASSVTGPYEQYV. The CDR3 region has the DNA TGTGCCAGCAGTGTGACAGGACCCTACGAGCAGTACGTC. The gene calls are TRBV2 and TRBJ2-7; tentative D call: TRBD1 (6 bases). The CDR3 covers 13 residues. Germline CDR1 and CDR2: SNHLY and FYNNEI. Trimming removed 4 bases from V and 2 bases from J, with 9 bases in between.

The chain combines TRBV5-5 with TRBJ1-5; D unresolved. CDR3 length: 14 amino acids. The V gene's germline CDR1 is SGHKS and CDR2 YYEKEE (reference sequence). Trimming took off 4 bases at V and 1 base at J, with 9 bases between the two ends. Here the CDR3 reads CASSPIASNQPQHF. In nucleotides, the CDR3 is TGTGCCAGCAGCCCTATTGCCAGCAATCAGCCCCAGCATTTT.

About this clonotype itself: This could be a read error, since a much larger clone is one nucleotide away. CDR3 in amino acids: CAGDSASSYNGQFF. The DNA of the CDR3 is TGTGCCGGGGACTCCGCGAGCTCCTACAATGGGCAGTTCTTC. The chain couples TRBV30 to TRBJ2-1; D perhaps matches TRBD2 (6 bases). Germline V gene data show CDR1 as GTSNPN and CDR2 as SVGIG (reference sequence). The CDR3 sequence is 14 residues long.

The V and J genes are TRBV4-1 and TRBJ2-1; D is unresolved. Germline lookup yields CDR1 MGHRA and CDR2 YSYEKL. Trimming left V 1 base short and J 5 bases short, with 9 bases between. There are 14 residues in the CDR3. CDR3 nucleotide sequence: TGCGCCAGCAGCCAAGTATTACGGAACAATGAGCAGTTCTTC. This codes for CASSQVLRNNEQFF.

Turning to this clonotype: A much larger clone lies a single base off, so this may be a read error. This chain connects TRBV12-3 or TRBV12-4 to TRBJ2-1; D might be TRBD2 (5 bases). This CDR3 spans 14 amino acids. V dropped 3 bases and J dropped 4 bases, with 10 bases sitting between them. The CDR3, as DNA: TGTGCCAGCAGTTTGCCAGCGGTATACAATGAGCAGTTCTTC. Its protein product is CASSLPAVYNEQFF.

This chain uses TRBV6-2 or TRBV6-3 with TRBJ1-5; 8 positions agree with TRBD1. The ends lost 6 bases at V and 15 bases at J; junction bases unmatched: 10. CDR3 size: 12 residues. The germline gives CDR1 MNHEY, CDR2 SVGEGT. The CDR3 loop reads CASSPTGEWGHF. The DNA of the CDR3 is TGTGCCAGCAGCCCGACAGGGGAGTGGGGGCATTTT.

The J gene is TRBJ2-7, the V gene TRBV24-1; the match to TRBD1 covers 9 bases. CDR3 length: 15 residues. After removal of 3 bases from V and 3 bases from J, the junction contained 5 bases not matched to a gene. From germline, CDR1 is KGHDR and CDR2 SFDVKD. The CDR3 region is CATSDPQDRGYEQYV. As DNA, the CDR3 is TGTGCCACCAGTGATCCCCAGGACAGGGGCTACGAGCAGTACGTC.

The chain carries TRBV11-2 and TRBJ2-1, with 7 bases fitting TRBD2. Germline-derived CDR1 and CDR2 are SGHAT and FQNNGV. The CDR3 is 17 amino acids. V was clipped by 4 bases and J by 2 bases; unmatched bases: 11. The CDR3 protein is CASSSPTVGGTYNEQFF. As DNA, the CDR3 is TGTGCCAGCAGCTCCCCCACCGTCGGGGGGACCTACAATGAGCAGTTCTTC. The entire variable domain, with the rest obtained from reference TRBV11-2 and TRBJ2-1, is as follows: EAGVAQSPRYKIIEKRQSVAFWCNPISGHATLYWYQQILGQGPKLLIQFQNNGVVDDSQLPKDRFSAERLKGVDSTLKIQPAKLEDSAVYLCASSSPTVGGTYNEQFFGPGTRLTVL.

The chain links TRBV20-1 to TRBJ2-5; D may be TRBD1 or TRBD2 (5 bases each). Germline assignment: CDR1 DFQATT and CDR2 SNEGSKA (reference sequence). Trimming shortened V by 3 bases and J by 4 bases, and 15 bases separated the two germline ends. This CDR3 spans 14 amino acids. CDR3 sequence (DNA): TGCAGTGCTAGTCCGGTTCAGGGACGAGAGACCCAGTACTTC. Its protein product is CSASPVQGRETQYF.

Ten or more counts support this clonotype. This rearrangement joins TRBV18 to TRBJ1-4, with TRBD1 matching 10 bases. Germline values: CDR1 KGHSH, CDR2 LQKENI. The CDR3 sequence is 15 residues long. Losses at the gene ends were 3 bases for V and 6 bases for J; bases not matched to a gene: 4. CDR3 sequence reads: CASSPSGQGHEKLFF. The CDR3 nucleotides read TGTGCCAGCTCACCCTCGGGACAGGGGCATGAAAAACTGTTTTTT.

This clonotype was observed many times. The chain has TRBV28 and TRBJ2-5, with D unresolved. V shed 7 bases and J shed 5 bases, with 23 bases lying between them. Germline V gene lookup returns CDR1 MDHEN and CDR2 SYDVKM. This CDR3 has 16 residues. CDR3 region: CASKGSLRRFGETQYF. The CDR3 bases are TGTGCCAGCAAAGGTAGCCTTAGGCGGTTCGGGGAGACCCAGTACTTC.

The V call is TRBV18, the J call TRBJ1-6, with D uncertain. V lost 3 bases and J lost 8, with 8 bases in between. Germline lookup yields CDR1 KGHSH and CDR2 LQKENI. The CDR3 contains 13 residues. The CDR3 reads CASSPGADSPLHF. In DNA, the CDR3 is TGTGCCAGCTCACCCGGTGCCGATTCACCCCTCCACTTT.

Regarding this clonotype: A much larger clonotype is one base distant, so this may be a read error. The chain is built from TRBV9 and TRBJ2-1; 9 positions agree with TRBD1. The length of the CDR3 is 14 residues. With 3 bases clipped from V and 4 bases from J, the junction kept 2 bases outside the gene matches. The germline V gene encodes CDR1 SGDLS and CDR2 YYNGEE. CDR3 sequence (DNA): TGTGCCAGCAGCGCCGGGACAGGGTACAATGAGCAGTTCTTC. Its translation is CASSAGTGYNEQFF.

For this clonotype: This may arise from a read error, as a much more abundant clone is one base away. The CDR3, as DNA: TGCGCCAGCAGCTTGGACCCCGGGACTCCCTACAATGAGCAGTTCTTC. Its translation is CASSLDPGTPYNEQFF. V is TRBV5-1 and J is TRBJ2-1; TRBD2 is a possible D gene (6 bases). From germline, CDR1 is SGHRS and CDR2 YFSETQ. Trimming cost V 0 bases and J 2 bases, with 12 bases left between them. The CDR3 covers 16 residues.

The DNA of the CDR3 is TGTGCCAGCAGCGTAGGGGGCAAGGACACTGAAGCTTTCTTT. Translated: CASSVGGKDTEAFF. The V gene is TRBV9, the J gene TRBJ1-1; D is possibly TRBD1 (5 bases). This CDR3 has 14 residues. Per the germline V gene, CDR1 is SGDLS and CDR2 is YYNGEE. Trimming shortened V by 0 bases and J by 3 bases, and 9 bases separated the two germline ends.

CDR3 coding DNA: TGTGCCAGCAGTGAACTCCAGCATCAGCCCCAGCATTTT. Its translation: CASSELQHQPQHF. This chain links TRBV6-1 with TRBJ1-5; D is unresolved. Germline assignment: CDR1 MNHNS and CDR2 SASEGT. The CDR3 sequence is 13 residues long. The V and J ends lost 2 bases and 5 bases respectively, with 7 bases between them.